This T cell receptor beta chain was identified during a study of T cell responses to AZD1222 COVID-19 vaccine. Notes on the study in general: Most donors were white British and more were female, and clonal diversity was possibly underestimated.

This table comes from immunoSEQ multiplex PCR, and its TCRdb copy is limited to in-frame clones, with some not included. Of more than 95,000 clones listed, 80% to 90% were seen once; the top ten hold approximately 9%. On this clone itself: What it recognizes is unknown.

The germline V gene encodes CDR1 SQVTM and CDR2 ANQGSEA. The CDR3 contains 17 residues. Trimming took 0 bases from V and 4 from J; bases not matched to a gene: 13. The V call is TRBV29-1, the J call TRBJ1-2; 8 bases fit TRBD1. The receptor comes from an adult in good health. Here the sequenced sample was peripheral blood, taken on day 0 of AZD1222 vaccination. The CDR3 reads CSVEESGQGGLGYGYTF. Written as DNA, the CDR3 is TGCAGCGTTGAAGAGAGTGGACAGGGCGGTTTGGGCTATGGCTACACCTTC.